This is a list of T cell receptor beta chains from one sample in a study of cytomegalovirus exposure and HLA in healthy donors. Here immunoSEQ multiplex PCR was the method, and the copy in TCRdb shows in-frame clones only, minus some. The repertoire table contains tens of thousands of clones. Sequencing was done on a sample of PBMCs. Receptors were obtained from a woman between 45 and 65 years old in good health and CMV-seropositive. Both conserved end residues are part of each CDR3. Each record gives: CDR3 protein, CDR3 DNA, CDR3 length, V gene, J gene, D gene. A D gene is named only where the DNA matches it firmly.

CDR3aa: CATEGQGFISGANVLTF
CDR3nt: TGTGCCACTGAAGGACAGGGATTTATTTCTGGGGCCAACGTCCTGACTTTC
len: 17
v_gene: TRBV19
j_gene: TRBJ2-6
d_gene: TRBD1

CDR3aa: CASSAPTSAGELFF
CDR3nt: TGTGCCAGCAGCGCACCGACAAGTGCCGGGGAGCTGTTTTTT
len: 14
v_gene: TRBV11-3
j_gene: TRBJ2-2
d_gene: -

CDR3aa: CASSMSAAKNIQYF
CDR3nt: TGTGCCAGTAGTATGAGCGCAGCCAAAAACATTCAGTACTTC
len: 14
v_gene: TRBV19
j_gene: TRBJ2-4
d_gene: -

CDR3aa: CASSPRVGNEQYF
CDR3nt: TGTGCCAGCAGCCCCAGGGTAGGGAACGAGCAGTACTTC
len: 13
v_gene: TRBV7-6
j_gene: TRBJ2-7
d_gene: -

CDR3aa: CASSLEGGRTDEQYF
CDR3nt: TGTGCCAGCAGCCTGGAGGGCGGGAGGACGGACGAGCAGTACTTC
len: 15
v_gene: TRBV5-6
j_gene: TRBJ2-7
d_gene: TRBD2

CDR3aa: CASKTSGRYEQYF
CDR3nt: TGCGCCAGCAAAACTAGCGGGAGGTACGAGCAGTACTTC
len: 13
v_gene: TRBV10-2
j_gene: TRBJ2-7
d_gene: TRBD2

CDR3aa: CASSSRNYGYTF
CDR3nt: TGTGCCAGCAGCTCCCGTAACTATGGCTACACCTTC
len: 12
v_gene: TRBV11-2
j_gene: TRBJ1-2
d_gene: -

CDR3aa: CASSPTGYVQYF
CDR3nt: TGTGCCAGCAGCCCGACAGGGTACGTGCAGTACTTC
len: 12
v_gene: TRBV14
j_gene: TRBJ2-7
d_gene: TRBD1

CDR3aa: CASSTQGYGYTF
CDR3nt: TGTGCCAGCAGTACCCAGGGCTACGGCTACACCTTC
len: 12
v_gene: TRBV7-9
j_gene: TRBJ1-2
d_gene: -

CDR3aa: CASTAPERSPLHF
CDR3nt: TGTGCCAGCACGGCCCCCGAGCGGTCACCCCTCCACTTT
len: 13
v_gene: TRBV6-1
j_gene: TRBJ1-6
d_gene: -

CDR3aa: CASRGLAATYEQYF
CDR3nt: TGTGCCAGCAGGGGACTAGCAGCGACCTACGAGCAGTACTTC
len: 14
v_gene: TRBV6-6
j_gene: TRBJ2-7
d_gene: TRBD2

CDR3aa: CASSLGGRGPYGYTF
CDR3nt: TGTGCCAGCAGCTTAGGGGGTCGAGGGCCCTATGGCTACACCTTC
len: 15
v_gene: TRBV11-2
j_gene: TRBJ1-2
d_gene: -

CDR3aa: CASSEPGKAFF
CDR3nt: TGTGCCAGCAGTGAACCAGGAAAAGCTTTCTTT
len: 11
v_gene: TRBV25-1
j_gene: TRBJ1-1
d_gene: -

CDR3aa: CASSPPSGDEQYF
CDR3nt: TGTGCCAGCAGCCCCCCTTCCGGGGACGAGCAGTACTTC
len: 13
v_gene: TRBV7-9
j_gene: TRBJ2-7
d_gene: -

CDR3aa: CASSRDRGFDEQYF
CDR3nt: TGTGCCAGCAGTCGGGACAGGGGTTTCGACGAGCAGTACTTC
len: 14
v_gene: TRBV2
j_gene: TRBJ2-7
d_gene: TRBD1

CDR3aa: CASTSRGRGNTIYF
CDR3nt: TGTGCCAGCACCTCCCGGGGGAGGGGAAACACCATATATTTT
len: 14
v_gene: TRBV6-6
j_gene: TRBJ1-3
d_gene: -

CDR3aa: CASSTLGGAYNEQFF
CDR3nt: TGTGCCAGCAGCACCTTGGGGGGTGCCTACAATGAGCAGTTCTTC
len: 15
v_gene: TRBV9
j_gene: TRBJ2-1
d_gene: -

CDR3aa: CASSGGTLQETQYF
CDR3nt: TGTGCCAGCAGCGGTGGGACTTTACAAGAGACCCAGTACTTC
len: 14
v_gene: TRBV7-2
j_gene: TRBJ2-5
d_gene: -

CDR3aa: CASSISGGGSGANVLTF
CDR3nt: TGTGCCAGCAGCATATCAGGGGGTGGCTCTGGGGCCAACGTCCTGACTTTC
len: 17
v_gene: TRBV9
j_gene: TRBJ2-6
d_gene: TRBD1

CDR3aa: CASGGWGISGNTIYF
CDR3nt: TGTGCCAGCGGGGGGTGGGGGATCTCTGGAAACACCATATATTTT
len: 15
v_gene: TRBV11-2
j_gene: TRBJ1-3
d_gene: -

CDR3aa: CASSLEQGDYGYTF
CDR3nt: TGTGCCAGCAGCTTAGAACAGGGGGACTATGGCTACACCTTC
len: 14
v_gene: TRBV11-2
j_gene: TRBJ1-2
d_gene: TRBD1

CDR3aa: CASSLTSGGASSYEQYF
CDR3nt: TGCGCCAGCAGCCTTACTAGCGGGGGGGCCTCTAGCTACGAGCAGTACTTC
len: 17
v_gene: TRBV5-1
j_gene: TRBJ2-7
d_gene: TRBD2

CDR3aa: CAWTGNGETQYF
CDR3nt: TGTGCCTGGACAGGTAACGGAGAGACCCAGTACTTC
len: 12
v_gene: TRBV30
j_gene: TRBJ2-5
d_gene: -

CDR3aa: CASSQVLWLRYGYTF
CDR3nt: TGCGCCAGCAGCCAAGTTCTCTGGTTGAGGTATGGCTACACCTTC
len: 15
v_gene: TRBV4-1
j_gene: TRBJ1-2
d_gene: -

CDR3aa: CASSLDRPDTQYF
CDR3nt: TGCGCCAGCAGCTTGGACAGGCCAGATACGCAGTATTTT
len: 13
v_gene: TRBV5-1
j_gene: TRBJ2-3
d_gene: -

CDR3aa: CASITGVEQYF
CDR3nt: TGTGCCAGCATTACAGGGGTCGAGCAGTACTTC
len: 11
v_gene: TRBV6-1
j_gene: TRBJ2-7
d_gene: TRBD1

CDR3aa: CASRPRTSGSNLYNEQFF
CDR3nt: TGTGCCAGCAGGCCCCGGACTAGCGGGAGCAACCTCTACAATGAGCAGTTCTTC
len: 18
v_gene: TRBV2
j_gene: TRBJ2-1
d_gene: TRBD2

CDR3aa: CASSSTVNYGYTF
CDR3nt: TGTGCCAGCAGCTCTACGGTGAACTATGGCTACACCTTC
len: 13
v_gene: TRBV11-2
j_gene: TRBJ1-2
d_gene: -

CDR3aa: CASSYLGLVGETQYF
CDR3nt: TGTGCCAGCAGTTACCTGGGACTAGTAGGCGAGACCCAGTACTTC
len: 15
v_gene: TRBV6-5
j_gene: TRBJ2-5
d_gene: TRBD2

CDR3aa: CASSLTSGRDTQYF
CDR3nt: TGTGCCAGCAGCCTGACTAGCGGGCGAGATACGCAGTATTTT
len: 14
v_gene: TRBV7-2
j_gene: TRBJ2-3
d_gene: TRBD2

CDR3aa: CASSLAGSDTEAFF
CDR3nt: TGTGCCAGCAGTTTGGCCGGGTCGGACACTGAAGCTTTCTTT
len: 14
v_gene: TRBV9
j_gene: TRBJ1-1
d_gene: -

CDR3aa: CASSLVGGTGKGEKLFF
CDR3nt: TGTGCCAGCAGCTTGGTGGGCGGGACAGGGAAAGGAGAAAAACTGTTTTTT
len: 17
v_gene: TRBV5-6
j_gene: TRBJ1-4
d_gene: TRBD1

CDR3aa: CAWSVRYRGLWYGYTF
CDR3nt: TGTGCCTGGAGTGTACGATACAGGGGGCTTTGGTATGGCTACACCTTC
len: 16
v_gene: TRBV30
j_gene: TRBJ1-2
d_gene: TRBD1

CDR3aa: CATSREGSSYEQYF
CDR3nt: TGTGCCACCAGCAGAGAAGGGAGCTCCTACGAGCAGTACTTC
len: 14
v_gene: TRBV15
j_gene: TRBJ2-7
d_gene: -

CDR3aa: CASSLTQTYGYTF
CDR3nt: TGTGCCAGCAGTTTAACACAGACCTATGGCTACACCTTC
len: 13
v_gene: TRBV27
j_gene: TRBJ1-2
d_gene: -

CDR3aa: CASRTDREEKLFF
CDR3nt: TGTGCCAGCAGAACGGACAGGGAAGAAAAACTGTTTTTT
len: 13
v_gene: TRBV5-4
j_gene: TRBJ1-4
d_gene: TRBD1

CDR3aa: CASSFSSGANVLTF
CDR3nt: TGCGCCAGCAGCTTTAGCTCTGGGGCCAACGTCCTGACTTTC
len: 14
v_gene: TRBV5-1
j_gene: TRBJ2-6
d_gene: -

CDR3aa: CASSLRQGIEQYF
CDR3nt: TGTGCCAGCAGCCTCCGACAGGGCATCGAGCAGTACTTC
len: 13
v_gene: TRBV6-5
j_gene: TRBJ2-7
d_gene: TRBD1

CDR3aa: CASSAGTASALRETQYF
CDR3nt: TGTGCCAGTAGTGCCGGGACAGCCTCTGCCCTACGAGAGACCCAGTACTTC
len: 17
v_gene: TRBV19
j_gene: TRBJ2-5
d_gene: TRBD1

CDR3aa: CASSSGSGPYGYTF
CDR3nt: TGCGCCAGCAGCTCGGGGTCCGGCCCCTATGGCTACACCTTC
len: 14
v_gene: TRBV5-1
j_gene: TRBJ1-2
d_gene: -

CDR3aa: CAISDDLSYEQYF
CDR3nt: TGTGCCATCAGTGACGACTTGTCCTACGAGCAGTACTTC
len: 13
v_gene: TRBV10-3
j_gene: TRBJ2-7
d_gene: -

CDR3aa: CASSLADEQFF
CDR3nt: TGTGCCAGCAGCCTGGCCGATGAGCAGTTCTTC
len: 11
v_gene: TRBV9
j_gene: TRBJ2-1
d_gene: -

CDR3aa: CASRLLQGIVKGYTF
CDR3nt: TGTGCCAGCAGGCTACTTCAGGGTATTGTGAAAGGCTACACCTTC
len: 15
v_gene: TRBV6-1
j_gene: TRBJ1-2
d_gene: -

CDR3aa: CATSRDTRGPWEQYF
CDR3nt: TGTGCCACCAGCAGAGATACTAGAGGGCCGTGGGAGCAGTACTTC
len: 15
v_gene: TRBV15
j_gene: TRBJ2-7
d_gene: -

CDR3aa: CASRRGNNEKLFF
CDR3nt: TGTGCCAGCAGGAGGGGGAACAATGAAAAACTGTTTTTT
len: 13
v_gene: TRBV28
j_gene: TRBJ1-4
d_gene: -

CDR3aa: CASTVTGGTDTQYF
CDR3nt: TGTGCCAGTACCGTGACAGGGGGCACAGATACGCAGTATTTT
len: 14
v_gene: TRBV19
j_gene: TRBJ2-3
d_gene: TRBD1

CDR3aa: CASSPMDISSPYEQYF
CDR3nt: TGTGCCAGCTCACCAATGGACATTTCTTCCCCTTACGAGCAGTACTTC
len: 16
v_gene: TRBV18
j_gene: TRBJ2-7
d_gene: -

CDR3aa: CSVELARNIQYF
CDR3nt: TGCAGCGTTGAGCTAGCGAGAAACATTCAGTACTTC
len: 12
v_gene: TRBV29-1
j_gene: TRBJ2-4
d_gene: -

CDR3aa: CASSPGGGLTEAFF
CDR3nt: TGTGCCAGCAGCCCGGGGGGGGGCTTAACAGAAGCTTTCTTT
len: 14
v_gene: TRBV7-2
j_gene: TRBJ1-1
d_gene: -

CDR3aa: CASSEGQRPLHF
CDR3nt: TGTGCCAGCTCAGAGGGACAGAGACCCCTCCACTTT
len: 12
v_gene: TRBV18
j_gene: TRBJ1-6
d_gene: TRBD1